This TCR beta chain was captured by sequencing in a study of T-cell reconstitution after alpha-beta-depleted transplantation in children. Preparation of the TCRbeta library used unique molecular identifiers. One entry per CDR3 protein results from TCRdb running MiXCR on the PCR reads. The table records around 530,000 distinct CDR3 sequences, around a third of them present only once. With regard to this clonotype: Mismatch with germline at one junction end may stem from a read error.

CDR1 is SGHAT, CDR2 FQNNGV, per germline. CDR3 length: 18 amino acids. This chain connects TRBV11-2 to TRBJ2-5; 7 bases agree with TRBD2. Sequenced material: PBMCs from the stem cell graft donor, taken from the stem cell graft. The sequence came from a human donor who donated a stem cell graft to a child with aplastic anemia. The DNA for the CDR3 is TGTGCCAGCAGCTTAGAGGGAGGGGTTGGATTGAGGAGGGAGACGCAGTACTTC. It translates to CASSLEGGVGLRRETQYF.